This T cell receptor (beta chain) appears in the sequencing data of a study of T cell changes during pregnancy in multiple sclerosis. This CDR3 spans 16 amino acids. Trimming removed 6 bases from V and 4 bases from J; junction bases left unmatched: 11. The germline CDR1 and CDR2 sequences are SQVTM and ANQGSEA. Profiling relied on immunoSEQ multiplex PCR, and the TCRdb table lists in-frame clones only, not all of them. The sample shows approximately 22,000 clones, 85% to 95% of them seen only once. The specimen was CD8+ T cells from peripheral blood mononuclear cells, collected in the third trimester of pregnancy. The sequence was collected from a female donor with multiple sclerosis, enrolled in a pregnancy study. The chain has TRBV29-1 and TRBJ2-1, with 11 nucleotides matching TRBD2. The CDR3 nucleotides read TGCAGCGTGGGATGGACTAGCGGGTGGGATTACAATGAGCAGTTCTTC. It specifies CSVGWTSGWDYNEQFF.